This passage covers 10 T cell receptor delta chains from one sample sequenced in a study of gamma-delta T cells after stem cell transplantation. TCRdb reprocessed the RT-PCR reads using CATT. The sample has fewer than 12,000 delta-chain clones; 1% to 1.5% are singletons. The sequenced material came from gamma-delta T cells. The receptor set was obtained from a human donor. It is not recorded whose cells these are; they may come from a transplant donor.

This clone was seen a handful of times. This likely reflects a read error, since a far larger clone is one base away. This CDR3 is also generated by other DNA sequences in the sample. The chain couples TRDV2 to TRDJ1; the match to TRDD3 covers 12 bases. The CDR3 spans 18 residues. Germline loops: CDR1 GEAIGNYY, CDR2 EKD. The CDR3 DNA reads TGTGCTTGTGACGCCGTACTGGGGGATACTGACGGCACCGATAAACTCATCTTT. Amino acid sequence: CACDAVLGDTDGTDKLIF.

As for this clone: TCRdb's protein for this DNA is that of a much larger clone and differs from the translation at residue 4, likely a read error; the protein shown is the DNA translation. This CDR3 is also generated by other DNA sequences in the sample. The CDR3 DNA sequence: TGTGCCTGTGAATTACTGGGGGATACAAGGCCAGGTGTGGCCGATAAACTCATCTTT. Translation: CACELLGDTRPGVADKLIF. The gene calls are TRDV2 and TRDJ1, with 12 bases fitting TRDD3. The V gene end was trimmed by 4 bases and the J gene end by 3 bases; junction bases not matched to a gene: 17. CDR3 length: 19 residues. Germline V gives CDR1 GEAIGNYY, CDR2 EKD.

In regard to this clone: A read error is likely here: a far larger clone is one base away. The same CDR3 also results from other DNA sequences found in this sample. This chain joins TRDV2 and TRDJ3; 13 nucleotides agree with TRDD3. V trimming: 1 base; J trimming: 0 bases; junction bases outside the gene matches: 8. Germline V CDR1 and CDR2: GEAIGNYY, EKD. CDR3 length equals 21 residues. CDR3 in DNA: TGTGCCTGTGACACAGTACTGGGGGATACGCCGCCCTCCTGGGACACCCGACAGATGTTTTTC. This codes for CACDTVLGDTPPSWDTRQMFF.

With respect to this clone: TCRdb lists the protein of a much larger clone for this DNA, which differs at residue 4, so this is likely a read error; the protein given here is translated from the DNA itself. The same CDR3 is also encoded by other DNA sequences in this sample. CDR3 nucleotides: TGCGCCTGTGGCACCGTGGATACGGAACCCGACAGGGATAAACTCATCTTT. This sequence encodes CACGTVDTEPDRDKLIF. The chain couples TRDV2 to TRDJ1; 7 nucleotides line up with TRDD3. This CDR3 region has 17 residues. Per the germline V gene, CDR1 is GEAIGNYY and CDR2 is EKD.

The chain employs TRDV2 and TRDJ1; 8 nucleotides match TRDD3. With V trimmed by 1 base and J by 5 bases, 11 bases remained unmatched. Germline CDR1 is GEAIGNYY and CDR2 is EKD. The CDR3 contains 16 residues. This CDR3 is CACDTLIGGSGDKLIF. The CDR3 DNA reads as TGTGCCTGTGACACGCTCATTGGGGGATCCGGAGATAAACTCATCTTT.

This clone is medium-sized within its sample. The chain carries TRDV2 and TRDJ1; 11 nucleotides match TRDD3. The CDR3 totals 19 residues. J was trimmed by 3 bases and V by 3 bases; bases with no gene match: 17. Germline CDR1 GEAIGNYY, CDR2 EKD. CDR3 coding DNA: TGTGCCTGTGACCCGGTCCTGGGTGGGGGATACGCGATCCCCGATAAACTCATCTTT. This encodes CACDPVLGGGYAIPDKLIF.

A note on this clone: It is likely a read error: a sequence one base away is far more abundant. This chain joins TRDV2 and TRDJ1, with 8 bases that match TRDD3. The CDR3 contains 14 residues. CDR1 is GEAIGNYY and CDR2 is EKD in the germline V gene. CDR3 DNA sequence: TGTGCCTGTGACAACCTCGGGGATACCGATGAACTCATCTTT. Translated, it gives CACDNLGDTDELIF.

This clone was observed a handful of times. TCRdb's entry gives the protein of a much larger clone, which mismatches this DNA's translation at residue 7, likely from a read error; the protein reported here is translated from the DNA. J is TRDJ1 and V is TRDV2; D ambiguous. V dropped 0 bases and J dropped 0 bases, with 22 bases sitting between them. This CDR3 has 19 residues. Germline V gene sequence: CDR1 GEAIGNYY, CDR2 EKD. CDR3 sequence (DNA): TGTGCCTGTGACACCCTCCCTGCCCTTGTACAAAGGCACACCGATAAACTCATCTTT. Protein sequence: CACDTLPALVQRHTDKLIF.

Note on this clone: With a far larger clone one base away, a read error is the likely cause. This specimen includes other DNA sequences encoding the same CDR3. This sequence joins TRDV2 and TRDJ1; D perhaps matches TRDD3 (6 bases). Germline CDR1 GEAIGNYY, CDR2 EKD. This CDR3 is built from 14 residues. The chain's CDR3 is CACDNLGDTDKLIF. The CDR3 DNA reads TGCGCCTGTGACAACCTCGGGGATACCGATAAACTCATCTTT.

This clone came up a few times. The rearrangement links TRDV2 to TRDJ1; tentative D call: TRDD3 (6 bases). CDR1 GEAIGNYY and CDR2 EKD come from the germline V gene. CDR3 length equals 19 residues. Trimming took 0 bases from V and 0 from J, leaving 22 bases between them. CDR3 sequence: CACDTSGGGGHGDTDKLIF. CDR3 in DNA: TGTGCCTGTGACACCTCCGGGGGTGGGGGCCACGGGGACACCGATAAACTCATCTTT.